A single sample is the source of the 31 T cell receptor beta chains below, sequenced in a study of blood T cell repertoires in COVID-19. This table comes from immunoSEQ multiplex PCR, and its TCRdb copy is limited to in-frame clones, with some not included. This sample has 30,000 or so clones; 80% to 90% occur once, and the top ten carry 16%. Sequenced: peripheral blood. The receptor source for this set is a man older than 75 with acute or convalescent COVID-19.

V gene TRBV15 combines with J gene TRBJ1-3, with 8 bases aligning to TRBD1. J gave up 4 bases and V 3 bases, and 5 bases lay outside the gene matches. This CDR3 spans 15 amino acids. Germline CDR1 is LNHNV and CDR2 is YYDKDF (reference sequence). CDR3 residues: CATSRGQAPGNTIYF. CDR3 DNA: TGTGCCACCAGCAGGGGACAGGCCCCGGGAAACACCATATATTTT.

The gene calls are TRBV27 and TRBJ2-3; D is ambiguous. Germline CDR1 and CDR2: MNHEY and SMNVEV (reference sequence). The CDR3 has 14 amino acids. Between the trimmed V and J ends, which lost 3 bases and 6 bases, there was a span of 13 bases. CDR3 coding DNA: TGTGCCAGCAGTTTTGGTCAGGCGTACGATACGCAGTATTTT. This encodes CASSFGQAYDTQYF.

The gene calls are TRBV5-1 and TRBJ2-7; 9 nucleotides agree with TRBD1. With V trimmed by 4 bases and J by 2 bases, 7 bases remained unmatched. The germline V gene has CDR1 SGHRS and CDR2 YFSETQ. The CDR3 is 15 amino acids. The CDR3 sequence is CASSPRGQGTYEQYF. The CDR3 nucleotides read TGCGCCAGCAGCCCTAGAGGACAGGGGACCTACGAGCAGTACTTC.

This chain connects TRBV4-1 to TRBJ1-2, with D hard to call. Germline assignment: CDR1 MGHRA and CDR2 YSYEKL. This CDR3 has 16 residues. V was pared by 0 bases and J by 1 base, with 12 bases between. Here the CDR3 DNA reads TGCGCCAGCAGCCAAGAGCCGACACTGCTTAACTATGGCTACACCTTC. It encodes CASSQEPTLLNYGYTF.

The chain has TRBV12-3 or TRBV12-4 and TRBJ2-7; 9 bases agree with TRBD1. CDR3 size: 13 residues. Trimming cost V 6 bases and J 8 bases; bases outside gene matches: 8. The CDR3 protein is CASRRGTGFKQYF. The CDR3 DNA is TGTGCCAGCAGGCGGGGGACAGGGTTCAAGCAGTACTTC.

The J gene is TRBJ2-7, the V gene TRBV25-1; 8 bases fit TRBD2. The CDR3 spans 17 residues. After removal of 2 bases from V and 1 base from J, the junction contained 10 bases not matched to a gene. The germline CDR1 and CDR2 sequences are MGHDK and SYGVNS. This chain's CDR3 is CASSEGVFGGGSYEQYF. The CDR3 DNA sequence: TGTGCCAGCAGTGAAGGGGTCTTTGGCGGGGGGTCCTACGAGCAGTACTTC.

By proportion, this clone is large. The J gene is TRBJ2-3, the V gene TRBV5-1; TRBD1 agrees at 7 bases. The germline CDR1 and CDR2 sequences are SGHRS and YFSETQ. V dropped 6 bases and J dropped 4; count of bases not matched to a gene: 8. The CDR3 runs 14 residues. As DNA, the CDR3 is TGCGCCAGCACCCCTGACAGGGTCCCAGATACGCAGTATTTT. This codes for CASTPDRVPDTQYF. Together with reference TRBV5-1 and TRBJ2-3, the CDR3 gives the full variable domain: KAGVTQTPRYLIKTRGQQVTLSCSPISGHRSVSWYQQTPGQGLQFLFEYFSETQRNKGNFPGRFSGRQFSNSRSEMNVSTLELGDSALYLCASTPDRVPDTQYFGPGTRLTVL.

The V call is TRBV6-5, the J call TRBJ2-3; no firm D call. Trimming stripped 0 bases from V and 2 bases from J, with 6 bases between. Germline V gene lookup returns CDR1 MNHEY and CDR2 SVGAGI. The CDR3 has 14 residues. CDR3 DNA: TGTGCCAGCAGTTACTCGGCAGACACAGATACGCAGTATTTT. Translating gives CASSYSADTDTQYF.

The V and J genes are TRBV19 and TRBJ2-7, with 8 positions matching TRBD1. Germline loops: CDR1 LNHDA, CDR2 SQIVND (reference sequence). The CDR3 spans 16 residues. The V segment lost 11 bases and the J segment 4 bases; nucleotides outside the gene matches: 19. CDR3 coding DNA: TGTGCCTCCTCCCCGGCTCGTAGGGACAGGAGATACGAGCAGTACTTC. Its protein is CASSPARRDRRYEQYF.

The chain employs TRBV11-2 and TRBJ2-1; 10 positions agree with TRBD2. The germline V gene has CDR1 SGHAT and CDR2 FQNNGV. V shed 1 base, J shed 7 bases, and the junction held 4 bases outside the gene matches. The CDR3 loop spans 15 amino acids. CDR3 nucleotide sequence: TGTGCCAGCAGCTTAGGTATACTAGCGGGGAATGAGCAGTTCTTC. Its protein is CASSLGILAGNEQFF. Complete variable domain (other parts from reference TRBV11-2 and TRBJ2-1): EAGVAQSPRYKIIEKRQSVAFWCNPISGHATLYWYQQILGQGPKLLIQFQNNGVVDDSQLPKDRFSAERLKGVDSTLKIQPAKLEDSAVYLCASSLGILAGNEQFFGPGTRLTVL.

The chain combines TRBV6-5 with TRBJ1-1; perhaps TRBD1 as D (5 bases). Germline V CDR1 and CDR2: MNHEY, SVGAGI. CDR3 length: 14 residues. Trimming shortened V by 6 bases and J by 3 bases, and 14 bases separated the two germline ends. Written as DNA, the CDR3 is TGTGCCAGCAGGGCTGGACACCAAGACACTGAAGCTTTCTTT. It yields the protein CASRAGHQDTEAFF.

This rearrangement joins TRBV10-1 to TRBJ1-2; D not resolved. Trimming removed 11 bases at V and 4 bases at J, with 17 bases between. Germline lookup yields CDR1 WNHNN and CDR2 SYGVQD (reference sequence). CDR3 size: 13 residues. CDR3 loop: CAPKGGKGYGYTF. The CDR3 DNA follows: TGCGCCCCCAAGGGAGGGAAAGGCTATGGCTACACCTTC.

The genes are TRBV10-3 and TRBJ2-1; 11 bases fit TRBD2. Germline V gene lookup returns CDR1 ENHRY and CDR2 SYGVKD. The CDR3 contains 17 residues. J lost 1 base, V lost 2 bases, and 4 bases had no gene match. The CDR3 nucleotides read TGTGCCATCAGTGAGGCCCTAGCGGGGGGTTCCTACAATGAGCAGTTCTTC. Translating gives CAISEALAGGSYNEQFF.

V gene TRBV7-9 combines with J gene TRBJ2-2, with TRBD1 as a possible D gene (5 bases). Germline CDR1 reads SEHNR; CDR2 reads FQNEAQ (reference sequence). The CDR3 loop spans 18 amino acids. The V and J ends lost 1 base and 6 bases respectively, with 21 bases between them. The CDR3 loop reads CASSLGPRAIRFAGELFF. The CDR3 coding sequence is TGTGCCAGCAGCTTAGGTCCCAGGGCAATCCGGTTCGCCGGGGAGCTGTTTTTT.

This sequence joins TRBV5-1 and TRBJ1-1; 11 bases agree with TRBD1. CDR3 length equals 14 residues. Trimming at V came to 3 bases and at J to 8 bases, leaving 6 bases not matched to a gene. Germline assignment: CDR1 SGHRS and CDR2 YFSETQ. The CDR3 region is CASSWTGTGGEAFF. CDR3 bases: TGCGCCAGCAGCTGGACTGGGACAGGGGGAGAAGCTTTCTTT.

The chain is built from TRBV7-3 and TRBJ2-1, with 7 bases matching TRBD1. Germline V gene lookup returns CDR1 SGHTA and CDR2 FQGTGA. The CDR3 loop spans 15 amino acids. J lost 3 bases, V lost 8 bases, and 10 bases had no gene match. The CDR3 DNA sequence: TGTGCCAGCGGCCCAGACAGGGCAGACTACAATGAGCAGTTCTTC. Translated: CASGPDRADYNEQFF.

This chain joins TRBV24-1 and TRBJ2-5; TRBD1 matches at 9 bases. CDR3 length: 15 amino acids. V lost 5 bases to trimming and J lost 4 bases; unmatched junction nucleotides: 7. The germline CDR1 and CDR2 sequences are KGHDR and SFDVKD. In DNA, the CDR3 is TGTGCCACCAGTGCGGGGGGACAGGGACGAGAGACCCAGTACTTC. Encoded protein: CATSAGGQGRETQYF.

The chain has TRBV15 and TRBJ1-2; D possibly corresponds to TRBD1 (5 bases). V lost 4 bases and J lost 0, with 9 bases in between. The CDR3 totals 14 residues. Germline loops: CDR1 LNHNV, CDR2 YYDKDF (reference sequence). CDR3 nucleotides: TGTGCCACCAGCAACTACAGGTCTAACTATGGCTACACCTTC. It yields the protein CATSNYRSNYGYTF.

The V call is TRBV5-1, the J call TRBJ1-4, with TRBD1 matching 8 bases. J gave up 8 bases and V 4 bases, and 10 bases lay outside the gene matches. Germline CDR1 is SGHRS and CDR2 is YFSETQ. The CDR3 spans 15 residues. CDR3 sequence: CASSLDRVGGEKLFF. The CDR3 region has the DNA TGCGCCAGCAGCCTGGACAGGGTTGGGGGAGAAAAACTGTTTTTT. Supplemented by reference TRBV5-1 and TRBJ1-4, the full variable domain reads KAGVTQTPRYLIKTRGQQVTLSCSPISGHRSVSWYQQTPGQGLQFLFEYFSETQRNKGNFPGRFSGRQFSNSRSEMNVSTLELGDSALYLCASSLDRVGGEKLFFGSGTQLSVL.

V is TRBV30 and J is TRBJ2-1; TRBD1 matches 8 bases. J was trimmed by 7 bases and V by 0 bases; bases with no gene match: 8. Germline CDR1 GTSNPN, CDR2 SVGIG (reference sequence). The CDR3 contains 15 residues. This CDR3 reads CAWSVAQGAKNEQFF. DNA of the CDR3: TGTGCCTGGAGTGTAGCGCAGGGGGCGAAAAATGAGCAGTTCTTC.

The V and J genes are TRBV5-4 and TRBJ1-6, with a tentative D call TRBD1 (6 bases). The CDR3 sequence is 15 residues long. Looked up from germline, CDR1 is SGHNT and CDR2 is YYREEE (reference sequence). V was shortened by 0 bases and J by 4 bases, with 8 bases between the two germline ends. Here the CDR3 DNA reads TGTGCCAGCAGCTTGGCCACAGGGTATAATTCACCCCTCCACTTT. Its translation is CASSLATGYNSPLHF.

This chain links TRBV28 with TRBJ1-2; D perhaps matches TRBD1 (6 bases). The CDR3 sequence is 14 residues long. Germline V gene sequence: CDR1 MDHEN, CDR2 SYDVKM. Between the trimmed V and J ends, which lost 7 bases and 8 bases, there was a span of 20 bases. The CDR3 here is CASTIFRGGEGYTF. DNA of the CDR3: TGTGCCAGCACCATTTTTAGGGGGGGCGAGGGCTACACCTTC.

This clone was detected only a few times. The gene calls are TRBV3-1 (or the pseudogene TRBV3-2) and TRBJ1-4; 10 nucleotides line up with TRBD1. Trimming removed 0 bases from V and 7 bases from J; junction bases left unmatched: 5. This CDR3 region has 16 residues. Per the germline V gene, CDR1 is LGHDT and CDR2 is YNNKEL (reference sequence). The CDR3 loop reads CASSQEFGTGVEKLFF. In DNA form, the CDR3 reads TGTGCCAGCAGCCAAGAGTTTGGGACAGGGGTTGAAAAACTGTTTTTT.

In its sample, this clone was seen once. The gene calls are TRBV6-5 and TRBJ1-4; D is possibly TRBD1 (6 bases). The V end was cut by 2 bases, the J end by 0 bases, with 10 bases between. Germline V lookup: CDR1 MNHEY, CDR2 SVGAGI. This CDR3 has 16 amino acids. The CDR3 region is CASSYDTGPTNEKLFF. The CDR3 nucleotides are TGTGCCAGCAGTTACGATACAGGGCCAACTAATGAAAAACTGTTTTTT.

The V and J genes are TRBV19 and TRBJ1-1, with a tentative D call TRBD1 (5 bases). Between the trimmed V and J ends, which lost 1 base and 7 bases, there was a span of 10 bases. Germline lookup yields CDR1 LNHDA and CDR2 SQIVND (reference sequence). The CDR3 runs 13 residues. CDR3 amino acids: CASSIVSTGEAFF. CDR3 coding DNA: TGTGCCAGTAGTATAGTCTCTACAGGTGAAGCTTTCTTT.

The J gene is TRBJ1-4, the V gene TRBV5-1; 9 bases line up with TRBD1. Trimming took 4 bases from V and 6 from J; bases not matched to a gene: 7. The CDR3 is 15 amino acids. Germline CDR1 SGHRS, CDR2 YFSETQ. CDR3 in amino acids: CASSPQTGGDEKLFF. DNA of the CDR3: TGCGCCAGCAGCCCCCAGACAGGGGGTGATGAAAAACTGTTTTTT.

This chain links TRBV10-3 with TRBJ1-5; D call uncertain. This CDR3 spans 16 amino acids. The germline V gene has CDR1 ENHRY and CDR2 SYGVKD. V was cut by 2 bases and J by 0 bases, with 11 bases left in between. The CDR3 is CAISEARGDSNQPQHF. The CDR3, as DNA: TGTGCCATCAGTGAGGCCCGGGGTGATAGCAATCAGCCCCAGCATTTT.

The V call is TRBV6-1, the J call TRBJ2-7; TRBD1 might be the D (5 bases). The CDR3 is made up of 14 amino acids. Germline V gene sequence: CDR1 MNHNS, CDR2 SASEGT. Trimming removed 1 base from V and 2 bases from J, with 9 bases in between. This CDR3 reads CASSEEGPTYEQYF. The CDR3, as DNA: TGTGCCAGCAGTGAAGAGGGGCCCACCTACGAGCAGTACTTC.

This chain connects TRBV29-1 to TRBJ1-2, with 9 bases aligning to TRBD1. Germline V gives CDR1 SQVTM, CDR2 ANQGSEA. The CDR3 runs 14 residues. Trimming removed 1 base from V and 6 bases from J; junction bases left unmatched: 6. CDR3: CSVEGQGGIDGYTF. CDR3 coding DNA: TGCAGCGTTGAAGGACAGGGGGGGATCGATGGCTACACCTTC.

The chain combines TRBV3-1 (or the pseudogene TRBV3-2) with TRBJ1-5; D remains ambiguous. The CDR3 sequence is 14 residues long. Germline CDR1 LGHDT, CDR2 YNNKEL (reference sequence). Trimming removed 1 base at V and 9 bases at J, with 13 bases between. The CDR3 DNA sequence: TGTGCCAGCAGCCAAGCCGTCCAGCGGCCGCCCCAGCATTTT. Translation gives CASSQAVQRPPQHF.

V gene TRBV3-1 (or the pseudogene TRBV3-2) combines with J gene TRBJ2-3, with 7 bases fitting TRBD1. The ends lost 2 bases at V and 8 bases at J; junction bases unmatched: 7. This CDR3 is built from 14 residues. From germline, CDR1 is LGHDT and CDR2 YNNKEL (reference sequence). This CDR3 is CASSQSDRRATQYF. The CDR3 nucleotides read TGTGCCAGCAGCCAATCGGACAGGAGAGCTACGCAGTATTTT.